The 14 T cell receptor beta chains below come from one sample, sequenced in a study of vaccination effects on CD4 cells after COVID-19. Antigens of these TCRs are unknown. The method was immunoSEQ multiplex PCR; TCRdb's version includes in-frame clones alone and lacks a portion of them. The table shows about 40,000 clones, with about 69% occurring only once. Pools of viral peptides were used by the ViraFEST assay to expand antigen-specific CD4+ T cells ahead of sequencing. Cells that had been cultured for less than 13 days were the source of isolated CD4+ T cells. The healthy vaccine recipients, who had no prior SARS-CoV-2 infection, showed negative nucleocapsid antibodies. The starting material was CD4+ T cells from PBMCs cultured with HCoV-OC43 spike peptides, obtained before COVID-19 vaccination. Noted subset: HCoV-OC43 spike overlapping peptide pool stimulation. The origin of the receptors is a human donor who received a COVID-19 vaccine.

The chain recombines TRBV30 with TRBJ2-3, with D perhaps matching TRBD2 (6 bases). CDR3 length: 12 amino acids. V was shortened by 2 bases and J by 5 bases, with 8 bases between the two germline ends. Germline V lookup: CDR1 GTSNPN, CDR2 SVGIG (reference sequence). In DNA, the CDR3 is TGTGCCTGGAGTATGGGAGGAGATACGCAGTATTTT. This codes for CAWSMGGDTQYF.

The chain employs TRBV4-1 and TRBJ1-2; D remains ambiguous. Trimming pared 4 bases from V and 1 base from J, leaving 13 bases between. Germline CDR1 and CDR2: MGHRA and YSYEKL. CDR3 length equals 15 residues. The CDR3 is CASSPDLNDNYGYTF. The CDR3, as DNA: TGCGCCAGCAGCCCCGACCTTAATGATAACTATGGCTACACCTTC.

The CDR3 here is CASSFRTGYNEQYF. The DNA for the CDR3 is TGTGCCAGCAGTTTTCGGACAGGGTACAACGAGCAGTACTTC. This rearrangement joins TRBV27 to TRBJ2-7; 8 nucleotides match TRBD1. Trimming cost V 3 bases and J 5 bases; bases outside gene matches: 6. Germline lookup yields CDR1 MNHEY and CDR2 SMNVEV (reference sequence). The CDR3 runs 14 residues.

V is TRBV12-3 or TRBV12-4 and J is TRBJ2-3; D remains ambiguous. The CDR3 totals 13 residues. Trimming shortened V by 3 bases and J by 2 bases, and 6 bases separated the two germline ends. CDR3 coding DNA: TGTGCCAGCAGTTTCGGCTACACAGATACGCAGTATTTT. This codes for CASSFGYTDTQYF.

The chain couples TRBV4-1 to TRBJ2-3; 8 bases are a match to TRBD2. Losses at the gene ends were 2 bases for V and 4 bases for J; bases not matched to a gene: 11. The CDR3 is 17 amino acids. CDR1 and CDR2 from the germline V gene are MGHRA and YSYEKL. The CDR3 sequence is CASSQRGIAGTSDTQYF. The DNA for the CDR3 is TGCGCCAGCAGCCAAAGAGGAATAGCGGGAACTTCAGATACGCAGTATTTT.

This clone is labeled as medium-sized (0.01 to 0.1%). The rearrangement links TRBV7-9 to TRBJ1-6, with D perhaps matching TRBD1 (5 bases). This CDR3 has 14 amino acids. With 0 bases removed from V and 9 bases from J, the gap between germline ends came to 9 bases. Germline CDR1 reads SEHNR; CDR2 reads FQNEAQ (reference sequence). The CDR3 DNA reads TGTGCCAGCAGCTTAGCGTCAGGGTTTTCACCCCTCCACTTT. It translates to CASSLASGFSPLHF.

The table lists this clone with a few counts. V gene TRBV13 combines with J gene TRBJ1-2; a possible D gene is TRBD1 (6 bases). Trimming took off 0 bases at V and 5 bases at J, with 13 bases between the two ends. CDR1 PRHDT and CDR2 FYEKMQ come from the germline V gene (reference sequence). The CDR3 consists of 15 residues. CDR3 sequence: CASSLGPGAGYGYTF. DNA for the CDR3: TGTGCCAGCAGCTTAGGCCCGGGGGCAGGATATGGCTACACCTTC.

DNA for the CDR3: TGTGCCAGCAGCAAAGATTACGAGCAGTACTTC. The encoded protein is CASSKDYEQYF. The chain joins TRBV21-1 to TRBJ2-7. TRBV21-1 is given as a pseudogene. This CDR3 has 11 amino acids.

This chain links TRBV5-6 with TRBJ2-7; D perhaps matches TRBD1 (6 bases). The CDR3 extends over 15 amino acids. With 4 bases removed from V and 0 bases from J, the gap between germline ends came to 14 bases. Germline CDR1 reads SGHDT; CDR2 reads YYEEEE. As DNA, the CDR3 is TGTGCCAGCAGCCCCCCTACAGGGCCCTCCTACGAGCAGTACTTC. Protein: CASSPPTGPSYEQYF.

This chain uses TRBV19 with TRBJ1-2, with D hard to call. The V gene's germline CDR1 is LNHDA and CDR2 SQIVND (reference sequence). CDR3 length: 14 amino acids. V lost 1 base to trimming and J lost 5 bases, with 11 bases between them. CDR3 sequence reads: CASSIVEASYGYTF. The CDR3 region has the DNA TGTGCCAGTAGTATAGTTGAGGCCTCATATGGCTACACCTTC.

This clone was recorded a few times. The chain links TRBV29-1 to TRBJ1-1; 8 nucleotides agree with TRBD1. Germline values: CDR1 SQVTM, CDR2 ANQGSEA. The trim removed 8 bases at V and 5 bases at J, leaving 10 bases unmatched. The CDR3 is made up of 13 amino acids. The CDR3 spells CSSNSGQGTEAFF. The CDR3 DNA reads TGCAGCTCCAACTCTGGACAGGGAACTGAAGCTTTCTTT.

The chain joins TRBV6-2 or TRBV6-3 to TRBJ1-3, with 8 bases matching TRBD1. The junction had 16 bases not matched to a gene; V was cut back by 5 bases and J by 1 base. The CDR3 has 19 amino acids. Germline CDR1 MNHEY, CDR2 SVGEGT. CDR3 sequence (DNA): TGTGCCAGCAGTCCGGACCATCGACAGGGGACGGGTTCTGGAAACACCATATATTTT. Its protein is CASSPDHRQGTGSGNTIYF.

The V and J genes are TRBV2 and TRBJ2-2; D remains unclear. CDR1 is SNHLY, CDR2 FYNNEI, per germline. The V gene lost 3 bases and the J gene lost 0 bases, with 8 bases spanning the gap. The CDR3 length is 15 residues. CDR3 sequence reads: CASSDPGPNTGELFF. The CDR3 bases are TGTGCCAGCAGTGACCCAGGACCGAACACCGGGGAGCTGTTTTTT.

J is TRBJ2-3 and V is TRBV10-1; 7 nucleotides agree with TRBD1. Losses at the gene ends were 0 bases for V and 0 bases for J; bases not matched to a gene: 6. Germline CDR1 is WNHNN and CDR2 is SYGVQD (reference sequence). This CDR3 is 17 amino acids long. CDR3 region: CASSESKGALSTDTQYF. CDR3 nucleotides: TGCGCCAGCAGTGAGTCTAAGGGGGCACTAAGCACAGATACGCAGTATTTT.